The clone carrying this T cell receptor beta chain was found many times. Its antigen is undetermined. The TCRbeta library was prepared with unique molecular identifiers. TCRdb passed the PCR reads through MiXCR, listing each CDR3 protein once. This table has around 190,000 distinct CDR3 sequences, roughly 6.6% appearing once. The data are from a study of T-cell reconstitution after alpha-beta-depleted transplantation in children. Findings of the study overall: Recipient T cells and thymic progenitors that survived were the source of the high TCRbeta diversity seen at day 60 in some patients. Reported findings indicate that, about two months after transplant, alpha-beta T cells came from several hundred expanded clones, which were derived from non-depleted graft cells. Counts and diversity of T cells one year after transplant came mostly from newly produced T cells.

The CDR3 consists of 15 residues. Deletions cut 3 bases from V and 0 bases from J, with 12 bases between. CDR1 is LNHNV, CDR2 YYDKDF, per germline (reference sequence). This TCR came from a boy aged 2 to 9 with acute lymphoblastic leukemia, due to receive a stem cell transplant. The starting material was PBMCs, obtained before TCRalphabeta/CD19-depleted stem cell transplant. The V and J genes are TRBV15 and TRBJ2-7; tentative D call: TRBD2 (5 bases). The CDR3 here is CATSSEGSTSYEQYF. CDR3 coding DNA: TGTGCCACCAGCAGTGAGGGATCGACCTCCTACGAGCAGTACTTC.